This T cell receptor beta chain was captured in a study of blood T cell repertoires in COVID-19. Study at large: The samples span acute and convalescent COVID-19 from the United States, Italy and Spain.

How the authors handled the data: Reference gene primer amplification in the assay estimated nucleated cell counts. Data came from immunoSEQ multiplex PCR; TCRdb stores just in-frame clones and leaves some out. The DNA gave D and trimming, while V, J and clone size come from that table. The sample gives around 320,000 clones, 87% of which show up once; more than 2% is in the top ten. The CDR3 runs 13 residues. J was trimmed by 4 bases and V by 6 bases; bases with no gene match: 4. Per the germline V gene, CDR1 is SNHLY and CDR2 is FYNNEI. This clone was observed a single time. This CDR3 is also generated by other DNA sequences in the sample.

This TCR came from a man between 18 and 29 years old with active or convalescent COVID-19. This sequence joins TRBV2 and TRBJ2-5, with TRBD1 matching over 8 bases. The material sequenced was peripheral blood. DNA for the CDR3: TGTGCCAGCAGCGGACAGGGAGGAGAGACCCAGTACTTC. As protein: CASSGQGGETQYF.